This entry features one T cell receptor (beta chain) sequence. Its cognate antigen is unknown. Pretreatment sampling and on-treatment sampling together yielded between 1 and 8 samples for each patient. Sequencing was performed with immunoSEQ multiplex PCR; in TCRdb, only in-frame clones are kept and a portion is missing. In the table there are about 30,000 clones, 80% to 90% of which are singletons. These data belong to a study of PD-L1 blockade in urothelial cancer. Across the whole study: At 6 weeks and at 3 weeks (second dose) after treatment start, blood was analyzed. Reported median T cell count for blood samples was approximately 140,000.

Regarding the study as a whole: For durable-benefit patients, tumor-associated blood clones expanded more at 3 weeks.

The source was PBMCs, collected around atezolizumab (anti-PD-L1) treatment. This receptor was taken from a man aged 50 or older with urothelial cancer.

DNA of the CDR3: TGTGCCAGTAGTCCGGGACAAATCACAGATACGCAGTATTTT. The encoded protein is CASSPGQITDTQYF. The chain employs TRBV19 and TRBJ2-3; tentative D call: TRBD1 (6 bases). This CDR3 contains 14 residues. The germline V gene encodes CDR1 LNHDA and CDR2 SQIVND (reference sequence). V was shortened by 5 bases and J by 2 bases, with 11 bases between the two germline ends.